Below, 27 T cell receptor beta chains from the same sample are listed, as sequenced in a study of T cells in women clearing cervical HPV infection. The table came from immunoSEQ multiplex PCR; TCRdb's copy has only in-frame clones and leaves some out. This table holds more than 45,000 clones. The sequenced sample consisted of blood buffy coat. Receptor source: a woman between 18 and 75 years old with a cervical HPV16 infection that either progressed to CIN3+ or cleared (not recorded which).

Notes on this clone: The sequence runs out 3 residues before the end of the CDR3; the remainder is reconstructed from the germline J gene. The gene calls are TRBV10-1 and TRBJ2-5; possibly TRBD2 for D (5 bases). V gave up 9 bases and J gave up 1 base, with 6 bases separating them. This CDR3 is 11 amino acids long. Germline-derived CDR1 and CDR2 are WNHNN and SYGVQD (reference sequence). CDR3: CARDFQETQYF. Partial CDR3 DNA: TGCGCCAGGGACTTCCAAGAGACC.

To note about this clone: The read terminates 3 residues before the CDR3 end, so the remaining end is supplied by the germline J gene. The chain is built from TRBV28 and TRBJ1-4; 7 bases fit TRBD1. The CDR3 has 15 residues. Unmatched junction bases numbered 7, after V lost 4 bases and J lost 5 bases. The germline CDR1 and CDR2 sequences are MDHEN and SYDVKM. CDR3 loop: CASSSGQRGNEKLFF. The part of the CDR3 DNA that was read is TGTGCCAGCAGTTCGGGACAGAGGGGGAATGAAAAA.

With respect to this clone: The CDR3 extends 3 residues past the end of the read, so its final part is completed from the germline J gene. The genes are TRBV5-1 and TRBJ1-1; no definite D call. CDR1 and CDR2 (germline): SGHRS, YFSETQ. Trimming stripped 1 base from V and 5 bases from J, with 6 bases between. CDR3 length: 12 amino acids. The CDR3: CASSLSGTEAFF. The CDR3 bases that were read are TGCGCCAGCAGCTTGTCAGGAACTGAA.

Points on this clone: The read stops 3 residues short of the end of the CDR3; the missing end is completed from the germline J gene. The chain carries TRBV6-2 or TRBV6-3 and TRBJ2-2; D gene uncertain. Germline-derived CDR1 and CDR2 are MNHEY and SVGEGT. This CDR3 comprises 17 residues. V was cut by 6 bases and J by 3 bases, with 20 bases left in between. CDR3 sequence: CASSPLPSRVDTGELFF. The part of the CDR3 DNA that was read is TGTGCCAGCAGCCCGCTCCCCTCCAGAGTCGACACCGGGGAG.

Note on this clone: The read comes to an end 3 residues before the CDR3 does, leaving the germline J gene to fill in the end. The chain couples TRBV7-9 to TRBJ2-1; 8 bases agree with TRBD2. The V gene end was trimmed by 6 bases and the J gene end by 2 bases; junction bases not matched to a gene: 6. Germline-derived CDR1 and CDR2 are SEHNR and FQNEAQ (reference sequence). The CDR3 covers 15 residues. The sequenced part of the CDR3 DNA is TGTGCCAGCAGTCCTCCGGGACTAGCCTACAATGAG. Amino acids: CASSPPGLAYNE. The whole CDR3 region reads CASSPPGLAYNEQFF. The entire variable domain, with the rest obtained from reference TRBV7-9 and TRBJ2-1, is as follows: DTGVSQNPRHKITKRGQNVTFRCDPISEHNRLYWYRQTLGQGPEFLTYFQNEAQLEKSRLLSDRFSAERPKGSFSTLEIQRTEQGDSAMYLCASSPPGLAYNEQFFGPGTRLTVL.

With regard to this clone: The read gets to within 3 residues of the CDR3 end, and the germline J gene fills in the rest. This chain links TRBV20-1 with TRBJ2-7; 7 bases align to TRBD1. CDR1 and CDR2 (germline): DFQATT, SNEGSKA (reference sequence). The CDR3 totals 14 residues. Trimming cost V 6 bases and J 3 bases; bases outside gene matches: 11. The part of the CDR3 DNA that was read is TGCAGTGCAACCACGGGACAGTTTTACTACGAG. It specifies CSATTGQFYYE. In full, the CDR3 is CSATTGQFYYEQYF.

The part of the CDR3 DNA that was read is TGTGCCAGCAGCCAAGGGACAGTCGATCCCCCCGATGAG. Amino acid sequence: CASSQGTVDPPDE. The CDR3 in full is CASSQGTVDPPDEQFF. This chain joins TRBV14 and TRBJ2-1, with a weak D call TRBD1 (6 bases). The read gets to within 3 residues of the CDR3 end, and the germline J gene fills in the rest. In germline, CDR1 is SGHDN, CDR2 FVKESK. Trimming left V 1 base short and J 8 bases short, with 18 bases between. CDR3 length: 16 amino acids. Supplemented by reference TRBV14 and TRBJ2-1, the full variable domain reads EAGVTQFPSHSVIEKGQTVTLRCDPISGHDNLYWYRRVMGKEIKFLLHFVKESKQDESGMPNNRFLAERTGGTYSTLKVQPAELEDSGVYFCASSQGTVDPPDEQFFGPGTRLTVL.

About this clone itself: The sequenced fragment ends 3 residues before the CDR3 boundary, so the rest is inferred from the germline J gene. The chain carries TRBV7-2 and TRBJ2-1; 8 positions agree with TRBD2. Looked up from germline, CDR1 is SGHTA and CDR2 is FQGNSA. V lost 4 bases, J lost 7 bases, and 6 bases stayed unmatched. CDR3 length equals 14 residues. CDR3 bases read: TGTGCCAGCAGCTCCGGGACTAGTGGGAATGAG. Translated, it gives CASSSGTSGNE. The whole CDR3 protein reads CASSSGTSGNEQFF.

Regarding this clone: The read ends 3 residues shy of where the CDR3 ends; the end is completed using the germline J gene. The chain uses TRBV19 and TRBJ2-1; D is possibly TRBD1 (6 bases). V lost 6 bases and J 9 bases, leaving 33 bases between the germline ends. Germline V gene lookup returns CDR1 LNHDA and CDR2 SQIVND (reference sequence). This CDR3 region has 19 residues. CDR3 amino acids: CASRSPGVGVGGRSAEQFF. The covered CDR3 bases are TGTGCCAGTAGGAGCCCAGGGGTTGGGGTCGGAGGTCGGTCGGCTGAG.

On this clone: The read stops 3 residues short of the end of the CDR3; the missing end is completed from the germline J gene. The V and J genes are TRBV6-1 and TRBJ1-1; D gene ambiguous. CDR1 MNHNS and CDR2 SASEGT come from the germline V gene. CDR3 length: 14 amino acids. CDR3 protein: CASSEAFAGDKAFF. The CDR3 DNA, read in part, is TGTGCCAGCAGTGAGGCCTTCGCGGGAGATAAA.

About this clone: The read finishes 3 residues shy of the CDR3 end, and the germline J gene is used to complete it. This chain links TRBV5-1 with TRBJ1-4, with D perhaps matching TRBD1 (5 bases). V lost 4 bases and J lost 0, with 13 bases in between. Germline V gene sequence: CDR1 SGHRS, CDR2 YFSETQ. CDR3 size: 16 residues. The covered CDR3 bases are TGCGCCAGCAGCCCCCGACCGGGGGCAACTAATGAAAAA. As protein: CASSPRPGATNEK. The complete CDR3 reads CASSPRPGATNEKLFF.

As to this clone: The CDR3 is cut off 3 residues early in the read; its end comes from the germline J gene. The chain has TRBV19 and TRBJ2-1, with TRBD2 identical over 8 bases. The CDR3 has 17 amino acids. Germline CDR1 is LNHDA and CDR2 is SQIVND (reference sequence). V dropped 0 bases and J dropped 0; count of bases not matched to a gene: 4. The sequenced part of the CDR3 DNA is TGTGCCAGTAGTATAGAGGCTGGGACTAGCTCCTACAATGAG. As protein: CASSIEAGTSSYNE. In full, the CDR3 is CASSIEAGTSSYNEQFF.

In regard to this clone: The CDR3 end falls 3 residues outside the read, so it is completed with the germline J gene. J is TRBJ2-7 and V is TRBV27; the D gene is possibly TRBD1 (6 bases). Looked up from germline, CDR1 is MNHEY and CDR2 is SMNVEV (reference sequence). The CDR3 sequence is 15 residues long. Between the trimmed V and J ends, which lost 3 bases and 0 bases, there was a span of 12 bases. The sequenced CDR3 bases are TGTGCCAGCAGTTTTGCCGGGACATCCTCCTACGAG. It yields the protein CASSFAGTSSYE. The full CDR3 sequence reads CASSFAGTSSYEQYF.

About this clone: The read gets to within 3 residues of the CDR3 end, and the germline J gene fills in the rest. The chain employs TRBV20-1 and TRBJ2-5; D gene ambiguous. V gave up 0 bases and J gave up 6 bases, with 8 bases separating them. Germline V gives CDR1 DFQATT, CDR2 SNEGSKA (reference sequence). The CDR3 is 12 amino acids. The CDR3 protein is CSARDAAKTQYF. The sequenced part of the CDR3 DNA is TGCAGTGCTAGAGACGCGGCCAAGACC.

Concerning this clone: The read finishes 3 residues shy of the CDR3 end, and the germline J gene is used to complete it. The chain employs TRBV19 and TRBJ2-1; 7 bases align to TRBD1. V gave up 8 bases and J gave up 6 bases; unmatched junction bases: 7. This CDR3 spans 13 amino acids. The germline V gene has CDR1 LNHDA and CDR2 SQIVND (reference sequence). Incomplete CDR3 DNA: TGTGCCAGTTCCTCAGACAGGGCCAATGAG. Residues: CASSSDRANE. The full CDR3 protein reads CASSSDRANEQFF.

This chain's CDR3 is CASSPPGGSGANVLTF. The part of the CDR3 DNA that was read is TGCGCCAGCAGCCCCCCGGGGGGGTCTGGGGCCAACGTC. The chain joins TRBV4-1 to TRBJ2-6, with TRBD2 matching over 8 bases. The observed sequence ends 3 residues before the CDR3 terminus, with the missing tail filled in from the germline J gene. The CDR3 spans 16 residues. The germline V gene has CDR1 MGHRA and CDR2 YSYEKL. The V and J ends lost 4 bases and 1 base, in that order; junction bases with no gene match: 3.

A word on this clone: The CDR3 goes on 3 residues after the read ends, and that part is filled in from the germline J gene. The rearrangement links TRBV7-2 to TRBJ1-1, with D tentatively TRBD1 (5 bases). V lost 2 bases, J lost 4 bases, and 11 bases lay in between. CDR3 length: 14 residues. Germline V gives CDR1 SGHTA, CDR2 FQGNSA. The CDR3 sequence is CASSLQGATTEAFF. The CDR3 bases that were read are TGTGCCAGCAGCTTACAAGGGGCGACCACTGAA.

Remarks on this clone: The read terminates 3 residues before the CDR3 end, so the remaining end is supplied by the germline J gene. The chain carries TRBV10-3 and TRBJ2-1, with 8 bases identical to TRBD2. The V gene's germline CDR1 is ENHRY and CDR2 SYGVKD. The CDR3 contains 18 residues. Germline trimming cut 2 bases from V and 0 bases from J; bases unmatched to any gene: 9. This CDR3 is CAISERGGGSSSYNEQFF. The CDR3 DNA, read in part, is TGTGCCATCAGTGAGCGGGGCGGGGGGTCGAGCTCCTACAATGAG.

A note on this clone: The CDR3 end falls 3 residues outside the read, so it is completed with the germline J gene. The chain combines TRBV19 with TRBJ1-5, with D tentatively TRBD1 (5 bases). Germline V gene data show CDR1 as LNHDA and CDR2 as SQIVND (reference sequence). This CDR3 has 15 amino acids. V shed 3 bases and J shed 5 bases, with 14 bases lying between them. The CDR3 bases that were read are TGTGCCAGTAGTATGGTCGGCAGGGAGGATCAGCCC. It yields the protein CASSMVGREDQP. The CDR3 reads in full as CASSMVGREDQPQHF.

Details on this clone: The read comes to an end 3 residues before the CDR3 does, leaving the germline J gene to fill in the end. The V call is TRBV5-1, the J call TRBJ2-2, with 8 bases that match TRBD1. V lost 4 bases and J lost 4; bases outside the gene matches: 6. Germline CDR1 and CDR2: SGHRS and YFSETQ. The CDR3 is 15 amino acids. The CDR3: CASSLQGEGTGELFF. The sequenced CDR3 bases are TGCGCCAGCAGCCTACAGGGGGAAGGCACCGGGGAG.

The DNA read from the CDR3 is TGTGCCAGCAGCTTCCTTGGCCCTGAA. Its protein product is CASSFLGPE. The complete CDR3 sequence is CASSFLGPEAFF. The rearrangement uses TRBV11-2 and TRBJ1-1; D remains ambiguous. The CDR3 end lies 3 residues beyond the end of the read and is filled in from the germline J gene. The CDR3 spans 12 residues. Germline V gene data show CDR1 as SGHAT and CDR2 as FQNNGV. Trimming took 3 bases from V and 6 from J, leaving 8 bases between them.

To note about this clone: The read terminates 3 residues ahead of where the CDR3 ends, so the germline J gene completes it. This chain connects TRBV20-1 to TRBJ1-5; no clear D. Germline lookup yields CDR1 DFQATT and CDR2 SNEGSKA (reference sequence). V was shortened by 5 bases and J by 2 bases, with 7 bases between the two germline ends. The length of the CDR3 is 12 residues. This chain's CDR3 is CSAPIGNQPQHF. Incomplete CDR3 DNA: TGCAGTGCTCCTATAGGCAATCAGCCC.

Points on this clone: The CDR3 end lies 3 residues beyond the end of the read and is filled in from the germline J gene. V and J are TRBV6-1 and TRBJ2-5; D ambiguous. The germline CDR1 and CDR2 sequences are MNHNS and SASEGT. V lost 4 bases, J lost 0 bases, and 15 bases lay in between. This CDR3 is built from 16 residues. The CDR3 protein is CASSVGARSYQETQYF. The part of the CDR3 DNA that was read is TGTGCCAGCAGTGTAGGAGCCAGGAGCTACCAAGAGACC.

For this clone: Read sequence stops 3 residues before the CDR3 end, and the germline J gene provides the missing end. The chain recombines TRBV7-2 with TRBJ2-7; TRBD2 matches at 9 bases. This CDR3 contains 14 residues. Germline values: CDR1 SGHTA, CDR2 FQGNSA. V lost 3 bases, J lost 2 bases, and 2 bases stayed unmatched. CDR3 loop: CASSFLAGTYEQYF. The DNA read from the CDR3 is TGTGCCAGCAGCTTCCTAGCGGGGACCTACGAG.

About this clone itself: Read data end 3 residues before the CDR3 end; the end is taken from the germline J gene. V gene TRBV11-2 combines with J gene TRBJ1-5; D unresolved. Germline V gives CDR1 SGHAT, CDR2 FQNNGV. CDR3 length equals 15 residues. V lost 5 bases, J lost 4 bases, and 15 bases lay in between. The CDR3 DNA, read in part, is TGTGCCAGCAGCCAACGAGACGGAGCGAATCAGCCC. Its protein product is CASSQRDGANQP. The CDR3 in full is CASSQRDGANQPQHF. The full variable domain, in which reference TRBV11-2 and TRBJ1-5 provide the parts outside the CDR3, is EAGVAQSPRYKIIEKRQSVAFWCNPISGHATLYWYQQILGQGPKLLIQFQNNGVVDDSQLPKDRFSAERLKGVDSTLKIQPAKLEDSAVYLCASSQRDGANQPQHFGDGTRLSIL.

Points on this clone: The read ends 3 residues early relative to the CDR3; the germline J gene fills the gap. The chain is built from TRBV20-1 and TRBJ2-1; 13 positions match TRBD2. The V and J ends lost 4 bases and 6 bases, in that order; junction bases with no gene match: 6. The CDR3 consists of 15 residues. Germline loops: CDR1 DFQATT, CDR2 SNEGSKA (reference sequence). Partial CDR3 DNA: TGCAGTGCTATCCTAACTAGCGGGGGGGCCAATGAG. Residues: CSAILTSGGANE. Given in full, the CDR3 is CSAILTSGGANEQFF.

About this clone itself: The read ends 3 residues shy of where the CDR3 ends; the end is completed using the germline J gene. This rearrangement joins TRBV14 to TRBJ2-3; 8 nucleotides match TRBD1. The trim removed 4 bases at V and 2 bases at J, leaving 8 bases unmatched. The germline CDR1 and CDR2 sequences are SGHDN and FVKESK. This CDR3 comprises 16 residues. CDR3 in amino acids: CASSLGQGYDTDTQYF. The CDR3 bases that were read are TGTGCCAGCAGCCTCGGACAGGGATATGACACAGATACG.